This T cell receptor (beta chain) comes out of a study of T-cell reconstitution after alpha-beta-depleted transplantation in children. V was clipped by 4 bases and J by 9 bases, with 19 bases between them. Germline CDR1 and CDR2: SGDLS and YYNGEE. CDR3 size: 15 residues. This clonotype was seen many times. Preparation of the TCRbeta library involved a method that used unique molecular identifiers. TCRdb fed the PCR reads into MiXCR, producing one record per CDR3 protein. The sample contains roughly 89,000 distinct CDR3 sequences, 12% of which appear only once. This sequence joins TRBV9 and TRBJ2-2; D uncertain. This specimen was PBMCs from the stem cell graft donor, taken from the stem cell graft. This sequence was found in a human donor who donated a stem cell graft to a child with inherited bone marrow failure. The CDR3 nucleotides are TGTGCCAGCAGCACTGACCAGTTTAGGTTCAGGGAGCTGTTTTTT. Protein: CASSTDQFRFRELFF.